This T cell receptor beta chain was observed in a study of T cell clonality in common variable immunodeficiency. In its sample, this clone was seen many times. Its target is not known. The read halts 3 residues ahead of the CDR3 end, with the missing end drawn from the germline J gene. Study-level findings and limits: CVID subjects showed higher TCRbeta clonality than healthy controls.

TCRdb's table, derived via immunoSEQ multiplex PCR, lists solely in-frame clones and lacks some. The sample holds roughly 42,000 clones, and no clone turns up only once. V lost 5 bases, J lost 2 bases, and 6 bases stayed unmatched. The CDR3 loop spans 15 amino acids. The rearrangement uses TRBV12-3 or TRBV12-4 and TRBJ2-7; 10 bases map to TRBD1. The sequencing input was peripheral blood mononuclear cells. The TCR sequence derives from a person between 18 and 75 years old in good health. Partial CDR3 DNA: TGTGCCAGCAGTGAGACGGGACAGGGGACCTACGAG. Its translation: CASSETGQGTYE. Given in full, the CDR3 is CASSETGQGTYEQYF.